This record looks at one T cell receptor beta chain sequence and its context. Method: immunoSEQ multiplex PCR; TCRdb's copy keeps in-frame clones and lacks some. The table lists about 150,000 clones, 88% of them singletons. CDR3 size: 12 residues. The germline gives CDR1 SGHRS, CDR2 YFSETQ. V lost 5 bases and J lost 10, with 15 bases in between. The sample is drawn from a study of blood T cell repertoires in COVID-19. Study overall: The United States, Italy and Spain provided the acute and convalescent COVID-19 samples. Nucleic acid was either cDNA or gDNA, and it came from T cells, B-cell-depleted T cells, or PBMCs.

Seattle's cohort entered during active infection and was followed longitudinally. This clonotype was sampled from a human donor with COVID-19, enrolled during active disease. The donor label of this sample is uncertain. The sequenced material came from peripheral blood. V and J are TRBV5-1 and TRBJ1-1, with D perhaps TRBD1 (5 bases). CDR3: CASSDEGRGAFF. The CDR3, as DNA: TGCGCCAGCAGTGACGAGGGGCGGGGAGCTTTCTTT.